This T cell receptor beta chain emerged from a study of blood T cell repertoires in COVID-19. The table came from immunoSEQ multiplex PCR; TCRdb's copy has only in-frame clones and leaves some out. The sample lists some 320,000 clones; roughly nine tenths were seen once. The V gene's germline CDR1 is SGHTA and CDR2 FQGTGA. This CDR3 has 13 residues. Trimming shortened V by 2 bases and J by 5 bases, and 8 bases separated the two germline ends. The chain carries TRBV7-3 and TRBJ2-3, with unresolved D. The sequenced sample consisted of PBMCs or T cells enriched from blood (not recorded which). The sequence derives from a man in his 60s who had recovered from COVID-19. In DNA, the CDR3 is TGTGCCAGCAGCTTAGGAGTTGGAGATACGCAGTATTTT. It specifies CASSLGVGDTQYF.